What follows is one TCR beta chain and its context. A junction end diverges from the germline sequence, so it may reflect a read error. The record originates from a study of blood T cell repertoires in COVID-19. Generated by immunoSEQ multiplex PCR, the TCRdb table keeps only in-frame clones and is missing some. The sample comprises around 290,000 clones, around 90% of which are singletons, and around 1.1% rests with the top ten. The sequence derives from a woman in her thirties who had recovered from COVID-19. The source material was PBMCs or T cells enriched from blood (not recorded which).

CDR3 sequence (DNA): TGTGCCAGTAAACCGAGCGGGAGCACGGATACGCAGTATTTT. As protein: CASKPSGSTDTQYF. V is TRBV19 and J is TRBJ2-3, with 8 bases aligning to TRBD2. Germline assignment: CDR1 LNHDA and CDR2 SQIVND (reference sequence). The CDR3 totals 14 residues.